What follows is one TCR beta chain and its context. One junction end disagrees with the germline gene, perhaps due to a read error. Authors' methods: The authors estimated nucleated cell counts from reference gene primer amplification. Clones were sequenced by immunoSEQ multiplex PCR, and TCRdb holds only the in-frame ones, with some missing. V and J calls and clone size come straight from that table; D and trimming were deduced from the DNA. The table shows some 400,000 clones, with around 87% occurring only once. This entry belongs to a study of blood T cell repertoires in COVID-19. Study in general: The cDNA or gDNA used as material had been derived from T cells, B-cell-depleted T cells, or PBMCs.

Seattle patient enrollment occurred during active infection, with longitudinal follow-up thereafter. The specimen sequenced was peripheral blood. The origin of this receptor is a woman aged 25 to 39 with COVID-19, enrolled during active disease.

The CDR3 spells CASSRDRVINEQYF. CDR3 nucleotide sequence: TGTGCTAGCAGTAGGGACAGGGTGATCAACGAGCAGTACTTC. This chain joins TRBV28 and TRBJ2-7, with 9 nucleotides matching TRBD1. The CDR3 extends over 14 amino acids. Per germline, CDR1 MDHEN and CDR2 SYDVKM.